One sample yielded the 11 T cell receptor beta chains listed below, sequenced in a study of cytomegalovirus exposure and HLA in healthy donors. Both 60 Vbeta primers and 13 Jbeta primers went into the PCR. Clones were read by immunoSEQ multiplex PCR, and TCRdb kept only the in-frame ones, dropping some. This table has under 200,000 clones, about three quarters appearing once. Input material: PBMCs. These receptors originate from a woman aged 30 to 39 in good health and CMV-seronegative.

This sequence joins TRBV15 and TRBJ2-1; no definite D call. The CDR3 loop spans 14 amino acids. Germline V CDR1 and CDR2: LNHNV, YYDKDF (reference sequence). V lost 0 bases, J lost 4 bases, and 7 bases lay in between. CDR3 in amino acids: CATSRDGRYNEQFF. Here the CDR3 DNA reads TGTGCCACCAGCAGAGATGGCCGTTACAATGAGCAGTTCTTC.

The rearrangement links TRBV7-2 to TRBJ2-5; no firm D call. TRBJ2-7 matches the DNA end more closely, so the J call is doubtful. Germline V gene sequence: CDR1 SGHTA, CDR2 FQGNSA. The CDR3 runs to 16 residues. The CDR3 region is CASSPMVRPSSYEQYF. CDR3 in DNA: TGTGCCAGCAGCCCTATGGTGCGGCCGAGCTCCTACGAGCAGTACTTC.

The chain combines TRBV27 with TRBJ2-3, with 8 bases aligning to TRBD2. V gave up 2 bases and J gave up 9 bases; unmatched junction bases: 7. The length of the CDR3 is 14 residues. Germline CDR1 and CDR2: MNHEY and SMNVEV (reference sequence). The CDR3 reads CASSLTGRGQTQYF. DNA of the CDR3: TGTGCCAGCAGTTTAACCGGGAGGGGTCAGACGCAGTATTTT.

This clone occurred a few times. The V gene is TRBV6-1, the J gene TRBJ2-7; D perhaps matches TRBD1 (5 bases). The CDR3 has 13 residues. V lost 3 bases, J lost 3 bases, and 9 bases lay in between. Germline loops: CDR1 MNHNS, CDR2 SASEGT. CDR3 amino acids: CASSEARDYEQYF. The CDR3 DNA reads as TGTGCCAGCAGTGAGGCCAGGGACTACGAGCAGTACTTC.

This clone was seen once. This chain joins TRBV13 and TRBJ2-5, with 9 positions matching TRBD1. TRBJ2-7 explains the end of the DNA better; the J call may be wrong. Germline CDR1 is PRHDT and CDR2 is FYEKMQ (reference sequence). The CDR3 covers 14 residues. The CDR3 DNA reads TGTGCCAGCAGCCCCCGGGACAGGGACTTCGAGCAGTACTTC. Translated: CASSPRDRDFEQYF.

The V gene is TRBV29-1, the J gene TRBJ2-5, with 8 bases identical to TRBD2. The CDR3 runs 14 residues. Germline V gene lookup returns CDR1 SQVTM and CDR2 ANQGSEA. The J segment lost 5 bases and the V segment lost 5 bases, leaving 10 bases of the junction unmatched. CDR3 residues: CSVYISGIYETQYF. The CDR3, as DNA: TGCAGCGTTTATATTAGCGGGATATACGAGACCCAGTACTTC.

The chain has TRBV9 and TRBJ1-3, with TRBD1 matching over 9 bases. Trimming cost V 7 bases and J 0 bases; bases outside gene matches: 5. CDR1 is SGDLS, CDR2 YYNGEE, per germline. This CDR3 has 15 amino acids. The CDR3: CASDRGTSSGNTIYF. CDR3 sequence (DNA): TGTGCCAGCGACAGGGGGACTAGCTCTGGAAACACCATATATTTT. Using reference TRBV9 and TRBJ1-3 for the parts outside the CDR3, the full variable domain is DSGVTQTPKHLITATGQRVTLRCSPRSGDLSVYWYQQSLDQGLQFLIQYYNGEERAKGNILERFSAQQFPDLHSELNLSSLELGDSALYFCASDRGTSSGNTIYFGEGSWLTVV.

This clone was found a few times. The chain uses TRBV4-3 and TRBJ1-6; TRBD1 matches 7 bases. V lost 4 bases to trimming and J lost 7 bases; unmatched junction nucleotides: 7. CDR3 length: 15 residues. CDR1 is LGHNA, CDR2 YSLEER, per germline. For the CDR3, the DNA is TGCGCCAGCAGCCCCAACAGACAGGGAAATTCACCCCTCCACTTT. This codes for CASSPNRQGNSPLHF.

The chain employs TRBV18 and TRBJ2-3; TRBD2 matches 9 bases. The ends lost 0 bases at V and 4 bases at J; junction bases unmatched: 2. The CDR3 runs 15 residues. Germline V CDR1 and CDR2: KGHSH, LQKENI. CDR3 nucleotides: TGTGCCAGCTCACCACCGCGGGGGGGAGCAGATACGCAGTATTTT. Protein sequence: CASSPPRGGADTQYF.

As regards this clone: Within the sample, other DNA sequences also encode this same CDR3. CDR3 in DNA: TGTGCCAGCAGGTGGGGGGAAGAGACCCAGTACTTC. Encoded protein: CASRWGEETQYF. The chain combines TRBV5-6 with TRBJ2-5; D might be TRBD2 (6 bases). V lost 5 bases and J 3 bases, leaving 8 bases between the germline ends. Germline CDR1 and CDR2: SGHDT and YYEEEE. This CDR3 is built from 12 residues.

The genes are TRBV4-3 and TRBJ2-7, with a tentative D call TRBD2 (5 bases). Looked up from germline, CDR1 is LGHNA and CDR2 is YSLEER. Trimming left V 1 base short and J 7 bases short, with 14 bases between. The CDR3 spans 14 residues. CDR3 residues: CASSQGAGLKEQYF. Written as DNA, the CDR3 is TGCGCCAGCAGCCAAGGGGCAGGACTTAAAGAGCAGTACTTC.